Here is one TCR beta chain with its context. Its antigen remains unknown. A read error may account for a junction end that differs from germline. These data originate in a study of cytotoxic CD8 clonotypes in ibrutinib-treated CLL. This CDR3 region has 14 residues. Germline V gene sequence: CDR1 SGHTA, CDR2 FQGNSA. Library input was about 2 micrograms of DNA from cryopreserved PBMCs. Findings and caveats of the study: Clonality rose at ibrutinib response and fell back toward baseline at progression.

The intended depth for sequencing was 1 in 200,000 to 1 in 1 million T cells. Produced via immunoSEQ multiplex PCR; TCRdb's table is partial and in-frame only. This sample carries around 140,000 clones, approximately 83% of them seen once, and the ten largest clones take around 2.1%. This TCR was sampled from a human donor with chronic lymphocytic leukemia. V is TRBV7-2 and J is TRBJ2-7; TRBD2 matches at 10 bases. Specimen: PBMCs, collected after 24 months of ibrutinib treatment. CDR3 residues: CASRFTSGMSEQYF. In nucleotides, the CDR3 is TGTGCCAGCCGCTTTACTAGCGGGATGAGCGAGCAGTACTTC.